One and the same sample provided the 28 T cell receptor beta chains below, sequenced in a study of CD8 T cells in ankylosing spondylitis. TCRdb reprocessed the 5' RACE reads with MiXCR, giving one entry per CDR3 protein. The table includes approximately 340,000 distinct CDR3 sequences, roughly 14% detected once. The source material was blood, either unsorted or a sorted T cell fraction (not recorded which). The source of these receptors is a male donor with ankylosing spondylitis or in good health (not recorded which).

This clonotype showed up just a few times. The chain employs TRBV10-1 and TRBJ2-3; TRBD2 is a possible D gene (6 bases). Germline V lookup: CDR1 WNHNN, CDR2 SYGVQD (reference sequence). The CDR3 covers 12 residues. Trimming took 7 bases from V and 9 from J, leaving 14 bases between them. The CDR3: CASMEAGGTQYF. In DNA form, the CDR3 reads TGCGCCAGCATGGAGGCCGGAGGGACGCAGTATTTT.

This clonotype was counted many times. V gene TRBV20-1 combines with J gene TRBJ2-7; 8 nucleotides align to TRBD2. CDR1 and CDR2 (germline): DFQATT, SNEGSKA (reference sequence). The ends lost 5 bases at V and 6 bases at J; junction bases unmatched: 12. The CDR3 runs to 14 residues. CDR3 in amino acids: CSAARGGIAPEQYF. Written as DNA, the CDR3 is TGCAGTGCTGCACGGGGGGGCATTGCACCCGAGCAGTACTTC.

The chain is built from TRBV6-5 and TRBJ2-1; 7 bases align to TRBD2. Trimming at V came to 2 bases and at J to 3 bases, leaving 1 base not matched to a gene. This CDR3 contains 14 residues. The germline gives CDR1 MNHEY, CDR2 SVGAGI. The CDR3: CASSYAGDYNEQFF. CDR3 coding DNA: TGTGCCAGCAGTTACGCGGGGGACTACAATGAGCAGTTCTTC.

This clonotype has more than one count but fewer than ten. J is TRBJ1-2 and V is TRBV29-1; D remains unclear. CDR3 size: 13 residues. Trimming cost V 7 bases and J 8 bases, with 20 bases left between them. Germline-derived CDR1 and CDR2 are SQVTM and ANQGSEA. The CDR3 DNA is TGCAGCGCCCCCTCAGTAGGAGCGAGAGGCTACACCTTC. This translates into CSAPSVGARGYTF.

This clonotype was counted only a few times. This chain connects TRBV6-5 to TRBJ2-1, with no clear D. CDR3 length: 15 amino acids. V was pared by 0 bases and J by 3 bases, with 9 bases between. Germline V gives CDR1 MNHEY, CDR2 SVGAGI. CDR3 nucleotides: TGTGCCAGCAGTTACTCGAGGACCTACTACAATGAGCAGTTCTTC. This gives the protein CASSYSRTYYNEQFF.

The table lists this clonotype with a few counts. The chain's CDR3 is CASSLGQGGYTEAFF. Here the CDR3 DNA reads TGTGCCAGCAGTTTGGGACAGGGAGGCTACACTGAAGCTTTCTTT. The chain is built from TRBV6-5 and TRBJ1-1; 9 bases fit TRBD1. The V segment lost 4 bases and the J segment 3 bases; nucleotides outside the gene matches: 6. The length of the CDR3 is 15 residues. Germline CDR1 is MNHEY and CDR2 is SVGAGI.

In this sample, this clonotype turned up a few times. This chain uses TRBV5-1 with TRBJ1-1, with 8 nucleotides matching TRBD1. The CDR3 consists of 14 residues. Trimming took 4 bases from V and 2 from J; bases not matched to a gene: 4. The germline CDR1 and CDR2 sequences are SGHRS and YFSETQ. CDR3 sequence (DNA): TGCGCCAGCAGCGCGGGACAGGACAACACTGAAGCTTTCTTT. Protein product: CASSAGQDNTEAFF.

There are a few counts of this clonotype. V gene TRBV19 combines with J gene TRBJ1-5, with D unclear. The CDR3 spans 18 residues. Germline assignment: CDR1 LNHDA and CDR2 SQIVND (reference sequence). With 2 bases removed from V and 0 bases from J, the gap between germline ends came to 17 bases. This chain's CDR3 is CASSISSASAYSNQPQHF. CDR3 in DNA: TGTGCCAGTAGTATATCGTCCGCCAGCGCTTATAGCAATCAGCCCCAGCATTTT. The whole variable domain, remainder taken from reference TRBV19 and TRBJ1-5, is DGGITQSPKYLFRKEGQNVTLSCEQNLNHDAMYWYRQDPGQGLRLIYYSQIVNDFQKGDIAEGYSVSREKKESFPLTVTSAQKNPTAFYLCASSISSASAYSNQPQHFGDGTRLSIL.

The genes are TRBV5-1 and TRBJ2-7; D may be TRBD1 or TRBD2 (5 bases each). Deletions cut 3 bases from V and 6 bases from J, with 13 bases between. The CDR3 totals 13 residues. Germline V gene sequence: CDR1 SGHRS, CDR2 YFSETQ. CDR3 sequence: CASSWGSPGEQYF. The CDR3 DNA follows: TGCGCCAGCAGCTGGGGGTCCCCTGGCGAGCAGTACTTC.

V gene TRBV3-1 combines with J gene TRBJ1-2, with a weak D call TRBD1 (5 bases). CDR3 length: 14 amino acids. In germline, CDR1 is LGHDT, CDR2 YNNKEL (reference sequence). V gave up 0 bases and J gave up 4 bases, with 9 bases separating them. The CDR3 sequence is CASSQDIDSYGYTF. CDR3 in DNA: TGTGCCAGCAGCCAAGATATAGACAGCTATGGCTACACCTTC. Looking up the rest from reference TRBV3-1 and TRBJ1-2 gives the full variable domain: DTAVSQTPKYLVTQMGNDKSIKCEQNLGHDTMYWYKQDSKKFLKIMFSYNNKELIINETVPNRFSPKSPDKAHLNLHINSLELGDSAVYFCASSQDIDSYGYTFGSGTRLTVV.

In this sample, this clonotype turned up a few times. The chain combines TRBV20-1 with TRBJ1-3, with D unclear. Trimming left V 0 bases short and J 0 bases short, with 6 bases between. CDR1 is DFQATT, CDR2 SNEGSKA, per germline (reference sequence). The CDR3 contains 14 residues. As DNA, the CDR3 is TGCAGTGCTAGAGAACGGCTCTCTGGAAACACCATATATTTT. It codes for CSARERLSGNTIYF.

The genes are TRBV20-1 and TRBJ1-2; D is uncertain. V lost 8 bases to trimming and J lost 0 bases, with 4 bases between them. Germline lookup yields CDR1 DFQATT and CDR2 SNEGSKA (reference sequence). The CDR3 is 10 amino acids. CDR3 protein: CSTANYGYTF. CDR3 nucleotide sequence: TGCAGTACAGCTAACTATGGCTACACCTTC.

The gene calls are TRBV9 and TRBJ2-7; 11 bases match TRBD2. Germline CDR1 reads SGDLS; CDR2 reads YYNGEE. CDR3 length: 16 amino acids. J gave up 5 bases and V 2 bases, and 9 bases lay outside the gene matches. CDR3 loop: CASSVKLAGAINEQYF. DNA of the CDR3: TGTGCCAGCAGCGTTAAACTAGCGGGAGCTATAAACGAGCAGTACTTC.

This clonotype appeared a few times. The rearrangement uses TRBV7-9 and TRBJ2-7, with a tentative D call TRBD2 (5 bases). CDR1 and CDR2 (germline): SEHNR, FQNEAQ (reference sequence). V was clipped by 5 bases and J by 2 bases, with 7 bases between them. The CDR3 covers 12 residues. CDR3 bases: TGTGCCAGCAGCGTACTAGCCTACGAGCAGTACTTC. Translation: CASSVLAYEQYF.

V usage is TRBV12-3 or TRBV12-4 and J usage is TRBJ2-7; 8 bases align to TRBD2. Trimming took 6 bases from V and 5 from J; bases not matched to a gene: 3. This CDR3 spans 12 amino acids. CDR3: CASSRTSHEQYF. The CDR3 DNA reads TGTGCCAGCAGCCGGACTAGCCACGAGCAGTACTTC.

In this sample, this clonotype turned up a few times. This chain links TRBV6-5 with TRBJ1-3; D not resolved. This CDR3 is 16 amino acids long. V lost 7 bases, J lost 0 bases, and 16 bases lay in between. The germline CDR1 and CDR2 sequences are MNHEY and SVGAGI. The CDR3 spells CASNSPDIGSGNTIYF. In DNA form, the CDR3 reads TGTGCCAGCAATTCCCCCGACATCGGCTCTGGAAACACCATATATTTT.

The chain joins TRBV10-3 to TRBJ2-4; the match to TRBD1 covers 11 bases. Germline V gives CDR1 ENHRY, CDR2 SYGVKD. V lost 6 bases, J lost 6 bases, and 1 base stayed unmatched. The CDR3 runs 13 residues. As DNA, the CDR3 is TGTGCCATCAGGGGGACAGGGGGAAACATTCAGTACTTC. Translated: CAIRGTGGNIQYF.

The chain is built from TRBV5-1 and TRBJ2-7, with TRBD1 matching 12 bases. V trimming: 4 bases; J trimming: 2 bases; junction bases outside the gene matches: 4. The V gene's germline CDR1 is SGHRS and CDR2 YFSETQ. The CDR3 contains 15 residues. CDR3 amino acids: CASSIGTGGPYEQYF. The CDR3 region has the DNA TGCGCCAGCAGCATAGGGACAGGGGGCCCCTACGAGCAGTACTTC.

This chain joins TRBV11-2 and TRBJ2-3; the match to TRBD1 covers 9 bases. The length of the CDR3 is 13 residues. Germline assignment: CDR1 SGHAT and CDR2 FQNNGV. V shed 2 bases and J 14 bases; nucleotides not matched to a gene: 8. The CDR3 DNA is TGTGCCAGCAGCTTAAATCCGGGACAGGGAGGGTATTTT. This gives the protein CASSLNPGQGGYF.

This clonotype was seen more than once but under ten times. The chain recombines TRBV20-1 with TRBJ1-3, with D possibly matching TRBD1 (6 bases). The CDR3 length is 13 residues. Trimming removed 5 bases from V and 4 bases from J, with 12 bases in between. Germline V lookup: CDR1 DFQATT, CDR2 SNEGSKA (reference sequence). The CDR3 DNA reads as TGCAGTGCTCCAGGGGAGTCAGGAAACACCATATATTTT. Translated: CSAPGESGNTIYF.

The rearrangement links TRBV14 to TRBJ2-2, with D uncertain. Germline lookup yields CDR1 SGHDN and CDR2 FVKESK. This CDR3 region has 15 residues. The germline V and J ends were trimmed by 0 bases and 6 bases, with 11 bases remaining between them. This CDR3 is CASSQEHHLAGELFF. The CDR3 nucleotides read TGTGCCAGCAGCCAAGAACATCACCTGGCCGGGGAGCTGTTTTTT.

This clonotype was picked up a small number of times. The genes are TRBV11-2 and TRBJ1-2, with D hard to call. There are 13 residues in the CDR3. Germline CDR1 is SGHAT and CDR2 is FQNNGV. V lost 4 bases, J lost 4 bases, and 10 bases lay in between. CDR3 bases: TGTGCCAGCAGCTCTGCTTTCTCCTATGGCTACACCTTC. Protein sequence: CASSSAFSYGYTF.

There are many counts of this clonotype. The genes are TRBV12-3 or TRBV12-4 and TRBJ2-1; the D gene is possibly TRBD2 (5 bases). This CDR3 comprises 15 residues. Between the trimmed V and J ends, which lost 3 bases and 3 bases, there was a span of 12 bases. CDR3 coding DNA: TGTGCCAGCAGTTTCCAGCGGTCTCTCTACAATGAGCAGTTCTTC. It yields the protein CASSFQRSLYNEQFF.

Written as DNA, the CDR3 is TGCGCCAGCAGCTTTAGCGGGGGCAGCACAGATACGCAGTATTTT. This codes for CASSFSGGSTDTQYF. The chain combines TRBV5-1 with TRBJ2-3, with 9 nucleotides matching TRBD2. CDR3 length: 15 amino acids. Losses at the gene ends were 2 bases for V and 0 bases for J; bases not matched to a gene: 1. Germline CDR1 SGHRS, CDR2 YFSETQ.

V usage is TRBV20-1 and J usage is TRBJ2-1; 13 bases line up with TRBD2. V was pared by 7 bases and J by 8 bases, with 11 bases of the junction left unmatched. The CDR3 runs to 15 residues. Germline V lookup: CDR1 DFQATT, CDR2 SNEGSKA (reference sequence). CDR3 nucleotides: TGCAGTGGGACTAGCGGGAGTCCTAGTATAGATGAGCAGTTCTTC. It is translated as CSGTSGSPSIDEQFF.

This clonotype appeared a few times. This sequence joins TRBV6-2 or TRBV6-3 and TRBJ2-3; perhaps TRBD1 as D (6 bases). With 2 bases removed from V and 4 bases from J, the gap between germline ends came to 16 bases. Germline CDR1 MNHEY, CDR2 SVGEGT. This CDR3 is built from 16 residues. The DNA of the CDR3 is TGTGCCAGCAGTTACGTCTGGACAGCCGTAGCAGATACGCAGTATTTT. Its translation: CASSYVWTAVADTQYF.

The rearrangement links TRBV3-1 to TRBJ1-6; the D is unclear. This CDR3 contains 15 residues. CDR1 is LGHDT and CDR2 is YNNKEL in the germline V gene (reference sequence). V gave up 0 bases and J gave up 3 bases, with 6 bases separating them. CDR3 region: CASSQEAIYNSPLHF. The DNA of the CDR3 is TGTGCCAGCAGCCAAGAGGCGATCTATAATTCACCCCTCCACTTT.

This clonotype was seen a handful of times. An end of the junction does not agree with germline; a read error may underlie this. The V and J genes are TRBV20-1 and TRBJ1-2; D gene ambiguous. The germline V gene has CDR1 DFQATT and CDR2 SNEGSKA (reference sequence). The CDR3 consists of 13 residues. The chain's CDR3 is CSVRDPGSYGYTF. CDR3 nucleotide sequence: TGCAGTGTTAGAGATCCCGGGAGCTATGGCTACACCTTC.